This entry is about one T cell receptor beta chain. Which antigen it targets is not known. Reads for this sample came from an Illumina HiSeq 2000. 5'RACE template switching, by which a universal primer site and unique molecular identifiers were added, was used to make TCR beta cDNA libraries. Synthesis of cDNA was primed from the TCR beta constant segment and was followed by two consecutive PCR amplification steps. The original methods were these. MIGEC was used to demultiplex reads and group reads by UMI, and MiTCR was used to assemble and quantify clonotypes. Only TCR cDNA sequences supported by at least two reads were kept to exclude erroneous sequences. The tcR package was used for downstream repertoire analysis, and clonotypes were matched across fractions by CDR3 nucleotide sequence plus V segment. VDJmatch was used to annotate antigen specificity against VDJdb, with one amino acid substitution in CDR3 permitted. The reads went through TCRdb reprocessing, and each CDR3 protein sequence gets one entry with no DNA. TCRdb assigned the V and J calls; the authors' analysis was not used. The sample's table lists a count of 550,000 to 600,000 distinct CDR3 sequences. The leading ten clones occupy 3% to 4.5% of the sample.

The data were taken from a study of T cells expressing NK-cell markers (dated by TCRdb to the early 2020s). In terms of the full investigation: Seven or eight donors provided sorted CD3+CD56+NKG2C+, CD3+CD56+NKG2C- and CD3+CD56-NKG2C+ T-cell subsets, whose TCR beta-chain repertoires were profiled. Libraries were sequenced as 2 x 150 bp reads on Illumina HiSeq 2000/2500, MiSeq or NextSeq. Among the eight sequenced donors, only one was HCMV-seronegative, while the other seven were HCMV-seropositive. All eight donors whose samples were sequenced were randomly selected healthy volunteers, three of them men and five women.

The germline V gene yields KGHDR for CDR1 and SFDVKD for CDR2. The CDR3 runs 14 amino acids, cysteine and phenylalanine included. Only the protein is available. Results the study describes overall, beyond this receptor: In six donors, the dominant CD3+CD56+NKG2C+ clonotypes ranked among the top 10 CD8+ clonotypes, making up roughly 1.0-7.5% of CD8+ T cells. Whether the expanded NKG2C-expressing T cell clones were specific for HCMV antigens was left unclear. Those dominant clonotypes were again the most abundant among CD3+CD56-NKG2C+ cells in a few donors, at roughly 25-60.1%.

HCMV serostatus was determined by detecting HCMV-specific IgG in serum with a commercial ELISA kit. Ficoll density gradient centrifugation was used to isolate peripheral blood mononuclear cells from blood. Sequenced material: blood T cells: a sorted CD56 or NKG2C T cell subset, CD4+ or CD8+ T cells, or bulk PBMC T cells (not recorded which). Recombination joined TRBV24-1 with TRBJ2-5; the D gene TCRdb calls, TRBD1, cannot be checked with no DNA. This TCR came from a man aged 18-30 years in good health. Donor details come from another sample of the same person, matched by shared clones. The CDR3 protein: CATSGDRGVETQYF.